A single sample gave rise to the 11 T cell receptor beta chains below, sequenced in a study of cytotoxic CD8 clonotypes in ibrutinib-treated CLL. Produced via immunoSEQ multiplex PCR; TCRdb's table is partial and in-frame only. The data show 24,000 or so clones, 65% to 80% seen once. This sample comprised PBMCs, obtained after 12 months of ibrutinib treatment. Receptor source: a human donor with chronic lymphocytic leukemia.

The J gene is TRBJ1-1, the V gene TRBV19; a weak D match, TRBD1 (5 bases). V lost 5 bases, J lost 1 base, and 8 bases lay in between. CDR1 and CDR2 from the germline V gene are LNHDA and SQIVND (reference sequence). The length of the CDR3 is 13 residues. The DNA for the CDR3 is TGTGCCAGTAGTGTTGGGGGGAACACTGAAGCTTTCTTT. Translating gives CASSVGGNTEAFF.

The CDR3 DNA follows: TGTGCCAGCAGGGACACCAATCAGCCCCAGCATTTT. Protein product: CASRDTNQPQHF. The V gene is TRBV2, the J gene TRBJ1-5, with a weak D call TRBD1 (5 bases). Germline CDR1 and CDR2: SNHLY and FYNNEI. V was shortened by 6 bases and J by 3 bases, with 6 bases between the two germline ends. The CDR3 spans 12 residues.

The CDR3 protein is CASSPTGVGEKLFF. DNA of the CDR3: TGTGCCAGCAGCCCGACAGGGGTCGGTGAAAAACTGTTTTTT. The V gene is TRBV7-2, the J gene TRBJ1-4; TRBD1 aligns across 8 bases. The V segment lost 5 bases and the J segment 7 bases; nucleotides outside the gene matches: 6. There are 14 residues in the CDR3. Germline V lookup: CDR1 SGHTA, CDR2 FQGNSA.

The CDR3 bases are TGTGCCAGCAGTGCCATGGGACACGGGAACACCGGGGAGCTGTTTTTT. Its translation: CASSAMGHGNTGELFF. This chain joins TRBV6-4 and TRBJ2-2, with a tentative D call TRBD1 (6 bases). Germline CDR1 is MRHNA and CDR2 is SNTAGT. The CDR3 loop spans 16 amino acids. V was pared by 4 bases and J by 1 base, with 13 bases between.

This chain links TRBV27 with TRBJ2-3; D gene uncertain. This CDR3 spans 15 amino acids. CDR1 is MNHEY, CDR2 SMNVEV, per germline (reference sequence). V lost 0 bases to trimming and J lost 4 bases, with 11 bases between them. The CDR3 DNA sequence: TGTGCCAGCAGTTTATCCCTAGTGGTGGCAGATACGCAGTATTTT. Residues: CASSLSLVVADTQYF.

As regards this clone: Other DNA sequences from this sample encode an identical CDR3 as well. CDR3 protein: CASSLGQGSNSPLHF. Here the CDR3 DNA reads TGTGCCAGCAGCTTAGGACAGGGAAGTAATTCACCCCTCCACTTT. V usage is TRBV11-2 and J usage is TRBJ1-6; the match to TRBD1 covers 7 bases. J was trimmed by 6 bases and V by 1 base; bases with no gene match: 3. The CDR3 loop spans 15 amino acids. In germline, CDR1 is SGHAT, CDR2 FQNNGV.

This clone was seen only a few times. This sequence joins TRBV2 and TRBJ1-6, with D maybe TRBD1 (5 bases). Trimming took 4 bases from V and 6 from J, leaving 25 bases between them. This CDR3 spans 19 amino acids. Germline CDR1 reads SNHLY; CDR2 reads FYNNEI. The CDR3 DNA is TGTGCCAGCAGTGGAAATAGGGGACTACCCCTCGGGGCTAATTCACCCCTCCACTTT. Its protein product is CASSGNRGLPLGANSPLHF.

This chain joins TRBV20-1 and TRBJ1-1; tentative D call: TRBD1 (6 bases). The germline V gene encodes CDR1 DFQATT and CDR2 SNEGSKA (reference sequence). CDR3 length: 10 amino acids. The CDR3 spells CTQGNTEAFF. Written as DNA, the CDR3 is TGCACACAGGGGAACACTGAAGCTTTCTTT.

This chain links TRBV19 with TRBJ1-1; weak D call: TRBD1 (5 bases). This CDR3 has 13 amino acids. Germline V gene data show CDR1 as LNHDA and CDR2 as SQIVND (reference sequence). The V end lost 10 bases, the J end lost 5 bases, and 17 bases lay between the germline ends. DNA for the CDR3: TGTGCCACCGCCCCGCAGGGTCGTACTGAAGCTTTCTTT. Protein product: CATAPQGRTEAFF.

The J gene is TRBJ1-3, the V gene TRBV9; perhaps TRBD1 as D (5 bases). The CDR3 runs 16 residues. Germline V lookup: CDR1 SGDLS, CDR2 YYNGEE. V lost 0 bases and J lost 3, with 13 bases in between. This CDR3 is CASSVATGRVGNTIYF. CDR3 coding DNA: TGTGCCAGCAGCGTAGCAACTGGCAGGGTTGGAAACACCATATATTTT.

The chain is built from TRBV28 and TRBJ1-2, with D unclear. From germline, CDR1 is MDHEN and CDR2 SYDVKM. The CDR3 length is 11 residues. V was pared by 5 bases and J by 8 bases, with 9 bases between. The CDR3, as DNA: TGTGCCAGCAGTGGAGGCCTGGGCTACACCTTC. It is translated as CASSGGLGYTF.